The 5 T cell receptor beta chains reported below all come from one sample, sequenced in a study of shared clonotypes between healthy human individuals. The method was immunoSEQ multiplex PCR; TCRdb's version includes in-frame clones alone and lacks a portion of them. The sample carries about 1.1 million clones, around 78% recorded once. The sequencing input was memory CD4+ T cells from PBMCs. The subset: CD45RA-negative fraction. The receptors shown here come from a man between 18 and 29 years old in good health. Some clones in this sample may be carry-over from other donors' samples.

This chain links TRBV6-4 with TRBJ2-1; no clear D. Germline CDR1 MRHNA, CDR2 SNTAGT. The V end was cut by 8 bases, the J end by 9 bases, with 14 bases between. CDR3 length: 12 residues. The CDR3 region has the DNA TGTGCCAGCGGGCTTGGAACGGGTGAGCAGTTCTTC. Translated, it gives CASGLGTGEQFF.

V and J are TRBV5-1 and TRBJ2-2; 16 positions agree with TRBD2. Per the germline V gene, CDR1 is SGHRS and CDR2 is YFSETQ. Trimming removed 2 bases from V and 1 base from J; junction bases left unmatched: 5. The CDR3 consists of 19 residues. The CDR3 DNA is TGCGCCAGCAGCTTAGGGACTAGCGGGAGGGCCAGGAACACCGGGGAGCTGTTTTTT. Amino acid sequence: CASSLGTSGRARNTGELFF.

This clone was detected ten times or more. The CDR3 reads CASSRVGTGVNTIYF. The CDR3 DNA reads as TGTGCCAGCAGCCGAGTCGGGACAGGGGTAAACACCATATATTTT. The chain recombines TRBV7-2 with TRBJ1-3; the match to TRBD1 covers 10 bases. The CDR3 is 15 amino acids. V shed 5 bases, J shed 6 bases, and the junction held 7 bases outside the gene matches. Per germline, CDR1 SGHTA and CDR2 FQGNSA.

This sequence joins TRBV11-2 and TRBJ2-3; 8 bases agree with TRBD2. J was trimmed by 2 bases and V by 4 bases; bases with no gene match: 11. Germline V CDR1 and CDR2: SGHAT, FQNNGV. CDR3 length: 17 amino acids. CDR3 loop: CASSWPVAGSLTDTQYF. The CDR3 coding sequence is TGTGCCAGCAGCTGGCCGGTAGCGGGATCCCTCACAGATACGCAGTATTTT.

J is TRBJ1-1 and V is TRBV27; 8 bases align to TRBD1. Per the germline V gene, CDR1 is MNHEY and CDR2 is SMNVEV (reference sequence). The CDR3 consists of 15 residues. V lost 6 bases and J lost 3; bases outside the gene matches: 9. This CDR3 reads CASRLRDRSYTEAFF. CDR3 coding DNA: TGTGCCAGCAGACTCCGGGACAGGAGTTACACTGAAGCTTTCTTT.